Sequencing of this T cell receptor (beta chain) was carried out in a study of blood T cell repertoires in COVID-19. Study-level information: Donors in the United States, Italy and Spain gave samples during acute or convalescent COVID-19.

Germline loops: CDR1 SGHDN, CDR2 FVKESK. The CDR3 has 17 amino acids. Trimming took 2 bases from V and 1 from J; bases not matched to a gene: 7. The data were produced by immunoSEQ multiplex PCR, yet TCRdb's version contains in-frame clones alone and is incomplete. The sample has 55,000 to 75,000 clones; approximately 88% are singletons. This clonotype originated in a man aged 60 to 69 with COVID-19, enrolled during active disease. Sequenced: peripheral blood. This rearrangement joins TRBV14 to TRBJ2-1, with TRBD2 matching over 8 bases. The CDR3, as DNA: TGTGCCAGCAGCCAACGGGGACTAGTGCAATCCTACAATGAGCAGTTCTTC. Protein product: CASSQRGLVQSYNEQFF.